The present TCR beta chain was sequenced within a study of human CD8 memory T cell subsets. Germline V gives CDR1 SGDLS, CDR2 YYNGEE. CDR3 size: 13 residues. TPEX cells were early memory CD8+ T cells (CCR7+ PD-1+ TIGIT+) that had exhausted-like traits. Duplicate roughly 150,000-cell vials of sorted CD8+ T cells per subset supplied the RNA. Investigators built TCR beta libraries using UMI-labeled 5' RACE. TCRdb reprocessed the 5' RACE reads; each CDR3 protein has one entry and no DNA is given. The sample shows approximately 6,200 distinct CDR3 sequences, and around a sixth sits with its ten largest clones.

The chain recombines TRBV9 with TRBJ2-1. The clonotype was recovered from a human donor in good health. Sequences were obtained from CD8+ T cells from PBMCs. Here the CDR3 reads CASSDPYNNEQFF.